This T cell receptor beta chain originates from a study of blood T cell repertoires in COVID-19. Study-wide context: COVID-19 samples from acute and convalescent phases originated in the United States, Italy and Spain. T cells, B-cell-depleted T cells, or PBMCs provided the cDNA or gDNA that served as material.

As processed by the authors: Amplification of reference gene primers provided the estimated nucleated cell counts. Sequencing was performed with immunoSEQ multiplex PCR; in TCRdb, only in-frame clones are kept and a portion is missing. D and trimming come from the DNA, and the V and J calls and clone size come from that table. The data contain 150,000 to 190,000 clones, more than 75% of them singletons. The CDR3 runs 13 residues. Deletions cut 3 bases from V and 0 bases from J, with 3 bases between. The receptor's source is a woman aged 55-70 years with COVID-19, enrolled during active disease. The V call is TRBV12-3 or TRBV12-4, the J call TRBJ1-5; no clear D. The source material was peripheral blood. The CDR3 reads CASSFHSNQPQHF. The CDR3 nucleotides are TGTGCCAGCAGTTTCCATAGCAATCAGCCCCAGCATTTT.